The 26 T cell receptor beta chains below come from one sample, sequenced in a study of beta chain features in type 1 diabetes. Regarding the study as a whole: Shortening of TCRB CDR3s, moderate but significant, appeared in all four CD4+ subsets of Type 1 diabetes patients.

These receptors' antigens are unknown. Expressed TCRB transcripts were sequenced after all isolated RNA was converted to cDNA. The assay was immunoSEQ multiplex PCR, and TCRdb's table has in-frame clones only and misses some. The sample records 200,000 to 300,000 clones, around 21% being singletons. Material for sequencing was naive CD4+ T cells from blood. Receptors originate from a woman aged 40 to 50 with type 1 diabetes.

This clone was seen a handful of times. The J gene is TRBJ1-1, the V gene TRBV4-2, with no clear D. CDR3 length: 16 amino acids. Trimming shortened V by 3 bases and J by 0 bases, and 14 bases separated the two germline ends. Germline CDR1 LGHNA, CDR2 YNFKEQ. The CDR3 region has the DNA TGTGCCAGCAGCCAGGGAGGACGACGCATGAACACTGAAGCTTTCTTT. Residues: CASSQGGRRMNTEAFF.

The chain recombines TRBV7-2 with TRBJ2-5; possibly TRBD2 for D (6 bases). The CDR3 is 13 amino acids. Germline V gene data show CDR1 as SGHTA and CDR2 as FQGNSA. Trimming took off 6 bases at V and 1 base at J, with 9 bases between the two ends. The CDR3, as DNA: TGTGCCAGCAGGCAGGGACTCCAAGAGACCCAGTACTTC. Translated: CASRQGLQETQYF.

The J gene is TRBJ2-3, the V gene TRBV7-9, with D perhaps TRBD2 (5 bases). The germline V gene has CDR1 SEHNR and CDR2 FQNEAQ (reference sequence). CDR3 length: 15 residues. V was pared by 1 base and J by 4 bases, with 12 bases between. The DNA of the CDR3 is TGTGCCAGCAGCTTAGAACCTAGCAAAGCAGATACGCAGTATTTT. Protein product: CASSLEPSKADTQYF.

The chain joins TRBV2 to TRBJ1-5; D remains unclear. Germline V CDR1 and CDR2: SNHLY, FYNNEI. Trimming shortened V by 5 bases and J by 0 bases, and 5 bases separated the two germline ends. CDR3 length: 13 residues. CDR3 DNA sequence: TGTGCCAGCAGTCCAGATAGCAATCAGCCCCAGCATTTT. Its protein product is CASSPDSNQPQHF. The full variable domain, its missing parts supplied by reference TRBV2 and TRBJ1-5, is EPEVTQTPSHQVTQMGQEVILRCVPISNHLYFYWYRQILGQKVEFLVSFYNNEISEKSEIFDDQFSVERPDGSNFTLKIRSTKLEDSAMYFCASSPDSNQPQHFGDGTRLSIL.

V usage is TRBV7-2 and J usage is TRBJ1-2; TRBD1 aligns across 11 bases. Germline trimming cut 2 bases from V and 5 bases from J; bases unmatched to any gene: 4. There are 15 residues in the CDR3. Germline-derived CDR1 and CDR2 are SGHTA and FQGNSA. CDR3 sequence: CASSLSGQGVYGYTF. In nucleotides, the CDR3 is TGTGCCAGCAGCTTATCGGGACAGGGGGTTTATGGCTACACCTTC.

This clone turned up a few times. The rearrangement links TRBV29-1 to TRBJ2-5, with D tentatively TRBD2 (5 bases). Germline values: CDR1 SQVTM, CDR2 ANQGSEA. The CDR3 has 13 amino acids. V was trimmed by 3 bases and J by 2 bases, leaving 10 bases between them. Written as DNA, the CDR3 is TGCAGCGTTGAGGAGGCTCCACAAGAGACCCAGTACTTC. The encoded protein is CSVEEAPQETQYF.

J is TRBJ1-1 and V is TRBV30, with D tentatively TRBD1 (6 bases). The CDR3 runs 11 residues. Germline loops: CDR1 GTSNPN, CDR2 SVGIG (reference sequence). V gave up 4 bases and J gave up 5 bases, with 8 bases separating them. The CDR3 sequence is CAWNQGTEAFF. The CDR3, as DNA: TGTGCCTGGAACCAGGGGACTGAAGCTTTCTTT.

The sample holds a few counts of this clone. This rearrangement joins TRBV19 to TRBJ2-7; 8 bases fit TRBD1. Germline values: CDR1 LNHDA, CDR2 SQIVND (reference sequence). This CDR3 is built from 15 residues. V shed 10 bases, J shed 0 bases, and the junction held 11 bases outside the gene matches. For the CDR3, the DNA is TGTGCCACCGCCCCCGGGACAGGTGCCTCCTACGAGCAGTACTTC. This encodes CATAPGTGASYEQYF.

The gene calls are TRBV6-5 and TRBJ2-7; D possibly corresponds to TRBD1 (6 bases). Germline V gives CDR1 MNHEY, CDR2 SVGAGI. V lost 7 bases and J 2 bases, leaving 12 bases between the germline ends. CDR3 length: 13 residues. CDR3 sequence: CASTPTGTYEQYF. CDR3 in DNA: TGTGCCAGCACCCCTACAGGGACCTACGAGCAGTACTTC.

This clone has only a few counts. This rearrangement joins TRBV10-3 to TRBJ1-2, with TRBD1 as a possible D gene (6 bases). Trimming removed 0 bases at V and 12 bases at J, with 8 bases between. The CDR3 is 11 amino acids. The germline CDR1 and CDR2 sequences are ENHRY and SYGVKD. The CDR3 sequence: CAISESGDNTF. The CDR3 bases are TGTGCCATCAGTGAGTCGGGGGACAACACCTTC.

The J gene is TRBJ1-1, the V gene TRBV29-1; D not resolved. V was shortened by 5 bases and J by 2 bases, with 6 bases between the two germline ends. The CDR3 is made up of 11 amino acids. CDR1 SQVTM and CDR2 ANQGSEA come from the germline V gene. The CDR3 region is CSVPHNTEAFF. As DNA, the CDR3 is TGCAGCGTTCCCCATAACACTGAAGCTTTCTTT. Full variable domain (missing parts from reference TRBV29-1 and TRBJ1-1): SAVISQKPSRDICQRGTSLTIQCQVDSQVTMMFWYRQQPGQSLTLIATANQGSEATYESGFVIDKFPISRPNLTFSTLTVSNMSPEDSSIYLCSVPHNTEAFFGQGTRLTVV.

The J gene is TRBJ1-5, the V gene TRBV7-2; possible D gene TRBD1, 6 bases. V lost 6 bases and J 2 bases, leaving 17 bases between the germline ends. The CDR3 is 16 residues long. Germline lookup yields CDR1 SGHTA and CDR2 FQGNSA. CDR3 loop: CASSTGQPRGNQPQHF. The CDR3 nucleotides are TGTGCCAGCAGTACCGGACAGCCTCGGGGCAATCAGCCCCAGCATTTT.

The table lists this clone with a few counts. The chain employs TRBV9 and TRBJ2-2; D call uncertain. CDR1 and CDR2 from the germline V gene are SGDLS and YYNGEE. The CDR3 is made up of 12 amino acids. V was shortened by 3 bases and J by 6 bases, with 6 bases between the two germline ends. This CDR3 reads CASSAIPGELFF. As DNA, the CDR3 is TGTGCCAGCAGCGCAATTCCCGGGGAGCTGTTTTTT.

The V and J genes are TRBV15 and TRBJ2-7; D might be TRBD1 (5 bases). The CDR3 has 15 amino acids. Trimming took 4 bases from V and 3 from J, leaving 16 bases between them. Germline lookup yields CDR1 LNHNV and CDR2 YYDKDF (reference sequence). DNA for the CDR3: TGTGCCACCAGCATCCTCAGGGAAGGTTACTACGAGCAGTACTTC. Translation gives CATSILREGYYEQYF.

CDR3 nucleotide sequence: TGCGCCAGCAGCCCGCCAAGGGACAGCGCTGGCTACACCTTC. It translates to CASSPPRDSAGYTF. V is TRBV5-1 and J is TRBJ1-2; 7 bases map to TRBD1. CDR1 and CDR2 (germline): SGHRS, YFSETQ. This CDR3 contains 14 residues. Losses at the gene ends were 4 bases for V and 7 bases for J; bases not matched to a gene: 10.

The V call is TRBV30, the J call TRBJ1-1; no reliable D call. In germline, CDR1 is GTSNPN, CDR2 SVGIG (reference sequence). This CDR3 spans 12 amino acids. V was shortened by 5 bases and J by 1 base, with 8 bases between the two germline ends. The CDR3 reads CAWSAGNTEAFF. In DNA, the CDR3 is TGTGCCTGGTCCGCAGGGAACACTGAAGCTTTCTTT.

Only a few counts were recorded for this clone. The chain is built from TRBV27 and TRBJ2-7, with TRBD1 matching over 10 bases. V gave up 7 bases and J gave up 2 bases; unmatched junction bases: 5. The CDR3 has 14 amino acids. Germline CDR1 and CDR2: MNHEY and SMNVEV (reference sequence). The CDR3 DNA reads as TGTGCCAGCACCAGGACAGGGGGAGCCTACGAGCAGTACTTC. This translates into CASTRTGGAYEQYF.

The chain has TRBV30 and TRBJ1-5; perhaps TRBD1 as D (5 bases). This CDR3 has 14 residues. V was shortened by 1 base and J by 2 bases, with 9 bases between the two germline ends. Germline loops: CDR1 GTSNPN, CDR2 SVGIG (reference sequence). The CDR3 protein is CAWSDGGGNQPQHF. The CDR3 nucleotides are TGTGCCTGGAGTGACGGGGGGGGCAATCAGCCCCAGCATTTT.

This clone came up a few times. Other DNA sequences in the sample encode the same CDR3. The CDR3, as DNA: TGCGCCAGCAGCTTGGCACCAGGCAACACTGAAGCTTTCTTT. Its translation is CASSLAPGNTEAFF. The chain carries TRBV5-1 and TRBJ1-1; the D is unclear. CDR1 and CDR2 from the germline V gene are SGHRS and YFSETQ. The CDR3 sequence is 14 residues long. The V gene lost 0 bases and the J gene lost 2 bases, with 8 bases spanning the gap.

CDR3 DNA: TGTGCCAGCAGCCAGGGACTAGCGCCTAGCACAGATACGCAGTATTTT. It is translated as CASSQGLAPSTDTQYF. V and J are TRBV4-2 and TRBJ2-3; TRBD2 agrees at 10 bases. After removal of 3 bases from V and 0 bases from J, the junction contained 3 bases not matched to a gene. Germline CDR1 and CDR2: LGHNA and YNFKEQ. This CDR3 comprises 16 residues.

The CDR3: CASSLSGGLTTGELFF. The CDR3 DNA follows: TGTGCCAGCAGCCTCTCAGGGGGACTTACCACCGGGGAGCTGTTTTTT. The J gene is TRBJ2-2, the V gene TRBV9; TRBD1 is a possible D gene (7 bases). Germline V gives CDR1 SGDLS, CDR2 YYNGEE. This CDR3 has 16 residues. V was pared by 4 bases and J by 4 bases, with 17 bases between. Full variable domain (outside the CDR3, taken from reference TRBV9 and TRBJ2-2): DSGVTQTPKHLITATGQRVTLRCSPRSGDLSVYWYQQSLDQGLQFLIQYYNGEERAKGNILERFSAQQFPDLHSELNLSSLELGDSALYFCASSLSGGLTTGELFFGEGSRLTVL.

This clone was picked up a small number of times. The J gene is TRBJ1-1, the V gene TRBV28; 9 bases map to TRBD1. This CDR3 is 16 amino acids long. The germline V gene has CDR1 MDHEN and CDR2 SYDVKM. V lost 4 bases, J lost 1 base, and 7 bases stayed unmatched. The chain's CDR3 is CASSSPGQGTNTEAFF. CDR3 sequence (DNA): TGTGCCAGCAGTTCTCCGGGACAGGGTACGAACACTGAAGCTTTCTTT.

The genes are TRBV5-1 and TRBJ2-1; D is possibly TRBD1 (7 bases). The CDR3 extends over 15 amino acids. The germline CDR1 and CDR2 sequences are SGHRS and YFSETQ. V was cut by 5 bases and J by 5 bases, with 17 bases left in between. The CDR3 sequence is CASRYIQGGHNEQFF. The CDR3 DNA is TGCGCCAGCAGATATATTCAGGGGGGCCACAATGAGCAGTTCTTC.

This chain connects TRBV27 to TRBJ1-2; 11 bases agree with TRBD1. The ends lost 5 bases at V and 4 bases at J; junction bases unmatched: 9. Germline CDR1 and CDR2: MNHEY and SMNVEV (reference sequence). The length of the CDR3 is 16 residues. CDR3 sequence reads: CASSPWTGGASYGYTF. CDR3 bases: TGTGCCAGCAGTCCCTGGACAGGGGGCGCGAGCTATGGCTACACCTTC.

V usage is TRBV7-2 and J usage is TRBJ2-3; D is unclear. This CDR3 is 12 amino acids long. Germline-derived CDR1 and CDR2 are SGHTA and FQGNSA. V shed 5 bases and J shed 6 bases, with 9 bases lying between them. CDR3 bases: TGTGCCAGCAGCAGGCGGCGGGATACGCAGTATTTT. Translating gives CASSRRRDTQYF. The variable domain in full, with the rest retrieved from reference TRBV7-2 and TRBJ2-3, is GAGVSQSPSNKVTEKGKDVELRCDPISGHTALYWYRQSLGQGLEFLIYFQGNSAPDKSGLPSDRFSAERTGGSVSTLTIQRTQQEDSAVYLCASSRRRDTQYFGPGTRLTVL.

The V call is TRBV10-3, the J call TRBJ2-1; 7 nucleotides line up with TRBD1. The CDR3 loop spans 12 amino acids. Per germline, CDR1 ENHRY and CDR2 SYGVKD. Losses at the gene ends were 8 bases for V and 9 bases for J; bases not matched to a gene: 7. The CDR3, as DNA: TGTGCCATCGGCCAACAGGGGACTGAGCAGTTCTTC. This translates into CAIGQQGTEQFF.